Presented here are 8 T cell receptor beta chains from one specimen sequenced in a study of cytomegalovirus exposure and HLA in healthy donors. TCRdb's table, derived via immunoSEQ multiplex PCR, lists solely in-frame clones and lacks some. The sample carries 220,000 or so clones, over 80% recorded once. What was sequenced was PBMCs. The receptors stem from a woman in her twenties or thirties in good health and CMV-seropositive.

The V call is TRBV29-1, the J call TRBJ1-1; no firm D call. V lost 8 bases, J lost 5 bases, and 12 bases lay in between. The CDR3 runs to 11 residues. Germline lookup yields CDR1 SQVTM and CDR2 ANQGSEA. CDR3 amino acids: CSPQVRTEAFF. The CDR3 DNA reads as TGCAGCCCTCAGGTCCGGACTGAAGCTTTCTTT.

For this clone: Other DNA sequences in the same sample also yield this CDR3. The chain links TRBV6-1 to TRBJ1-2; TRBD1 is a possible D gene (5 bases). The CDR3 is made up of 13 amino acids. V lost 6 bases, J lost 4 bases, and 12 bases lay in between. Per the germline V gene, CDR1 is MNHNS and CDR2 is SASEGT. CDR3 protein: CASRTGGLYGYTF. The CDR3 nucleotides read TGTGCCAGCAGAACAGGAGGGCTCTATGGCTACACCTTC.

The genes are TRBV25-1 and TRBJ1-5; possibly TRBD1 for D (5 bases). CDR1 and CDR2 from the germline V gene are MGHDK and SYGVNS. V lost 4 bases and J 11 bases, leaving 24 bases between the germline ends. The CDR3 consists of 16 residues. Written as DNA, the CDR3 is TGTGCCAGCAGTGGTTTACCTCCGGGACGGATCCGGACCCAGCATTTT. Translated, it gives CASSGLPPGRIRTQHF.

The rearrangement joins TRBV4-2 to TRBJ2-4; D is possibly TRBD1 or TRBD2 (6 bases each). V was cut by 5 bases and J by 7 bases, with 9 bases left in between. This CDR3 comprises 12 residues. CDR1 and CDR2 (germline): LGHNA, YNFKEQ. CDR3: CASSVGGNIQYF. In DNA form, the CDR3 reads TGTGCCAGCAGCGTAGGGGGGAACATTCAGTACTTC.

In its sample, this clone was seen once. The chain employs TRBV6-1 and TRBJ2-3; D gene ambiguous. Trimming pared 8 bases from V and 3 bases from J, leaving 6 bases between. Per germline, CDR1 MNHNS and CDR2 SASEGT. The length of the CDR3 is 11 residues. CDR3 nucleotide sequence: TGTGCCAGCGTTATAACAGATACGCAGTATTTT. Protein sequence: CASVITDTQYF.

Remarks on this clone: This CDR3 is also generated by other DNA sequences in the sample. J is TRBJ2-7 and V is TRBV5-1; 12 nucleotides line up with TRBD2. The CDR3 contains 15 residues. The J segment lost 1 base and the V segment lost 7 bases, leaving 6 bases of the junction unmatched. Germline CDR1 and CDR2: SGHRS and YFSETQ. CDR3 sequence (DNA): TGCGCCAGCTCCCGGACTAGCGGGACATCCTACGAGCAGTACTTC. Encoded protein: CASSRTSGTSYEQYF. Using reference TRBV5-1 and TRBJ2-7 for the parts outside the CDR3, the full variable domain is KAGVTQTPRYLIKTRGQQVTLSCSPISGHRSVSWYQQTPGQGLQFLFEYFSETQRNKGNFPGRFSGRQFSNSRSEMNVSTLELGDSALYLCASSRTSGTSYEQYFGPGTRLTVT.

V usage is TRBV7-6 and J usage is TRBJ2-2, with 7 bases fitting TRBD2. The germline gives CDR1 SGHVS, CDR2 FNYEAQ. The CDR3 is 16 amino acids. With V trimmed by 2 bases and J by 0 bases, 3 bases remained unmatched. For the CDR3, the DNA is TGTGCCAGCAGCTTATTTGGGGGGGCGAACACCGGGGAGCTGTTTTTT. Amino acids: CASSLFGGANTGELFF.

With regard to this clone: A read error may produce the germline difference seen at one junction end. The rearrangement joins TRBV7-9 to TRBJ1-2; D gene unclear. Per germline, CDR1 SEHNR and CDR2 FQNEAQ (reference sequence). This CDR3 has 13 amino acids. This CDR3 reads CASSLGPGSGYTF. In nucleotides, the CDR3 is TGTGCCAGCAGTTTAGGGCCAGGAAGTGGCTACACCTTC. Full variable domain (remainder filled in from reference TRBV7-9 and TRBJ1-2): DTGVSQNPRHKITKRGQNVTFRCDPISEHNRLYWYRQTLGQGPEFLTYFQNEAQLEKSRLLSDRFSAERPKGSFSTLEIQRTEQGDSAMYLCASSLGPGSGYTFGSGTRLTVV.